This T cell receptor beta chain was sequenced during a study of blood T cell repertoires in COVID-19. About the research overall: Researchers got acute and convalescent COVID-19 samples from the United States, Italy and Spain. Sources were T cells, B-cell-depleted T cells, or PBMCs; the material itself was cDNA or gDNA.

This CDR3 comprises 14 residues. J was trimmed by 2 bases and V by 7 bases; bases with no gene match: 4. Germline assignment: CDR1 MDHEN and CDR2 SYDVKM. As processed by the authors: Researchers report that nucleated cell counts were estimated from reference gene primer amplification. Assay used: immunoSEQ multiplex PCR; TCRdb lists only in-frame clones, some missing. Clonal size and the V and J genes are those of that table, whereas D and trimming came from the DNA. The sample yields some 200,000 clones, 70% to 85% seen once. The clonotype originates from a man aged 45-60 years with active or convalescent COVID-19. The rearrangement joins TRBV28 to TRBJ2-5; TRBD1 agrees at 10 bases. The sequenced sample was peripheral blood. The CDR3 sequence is CASNGQGVQETQYF. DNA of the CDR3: TGTGCCAGCAATGGACAGGGGGTGCAAGAGACCCAGTACTTC.